This T cell receptor (beta chain) was identified in a study of cytomegalovirus exposure and HLA in healthy donors. Findings and caveats of the study: It was shown in a later analysis that HLA-associated TCR beta chains were more clonally expanded than other, equally common chains. The investigators catalogued 164 TCR beta chains as cytomegalovirus-associated.

When sampled, the donors appeared nominally healthy, though they likely had unrecorded immune exposures. Germline CDR1 is LGHNA and CDR2 is YSLEER. This CDR3 comprises 15 residues. V shed 0 bases and J shed 0 bases, with 9 bases lying between them. 60 Vbeta and 13 Jbeta primers were used in PCR. TCRdb keeps only in-frame clones here, not all; method: immunoSEQ multiplex PCR. The sample consists of 130,000 to 150,000 clones, 78% of them appearing once. On this clone: Its antigen is still unknown.

The sequence was obtained from a male donor in good health and CMV-seronegative. Source material: PBMCs. The V call is TRBV4-3, the J call TRBJ2-7; no clear D. The CDR3 sequence is CASSQDAASSYEQYF. For the CDR3, the DNA is TGCGCCAGCAGCCAAGACGCGGCCAGCTCCTACGAGCAGTACTTC.